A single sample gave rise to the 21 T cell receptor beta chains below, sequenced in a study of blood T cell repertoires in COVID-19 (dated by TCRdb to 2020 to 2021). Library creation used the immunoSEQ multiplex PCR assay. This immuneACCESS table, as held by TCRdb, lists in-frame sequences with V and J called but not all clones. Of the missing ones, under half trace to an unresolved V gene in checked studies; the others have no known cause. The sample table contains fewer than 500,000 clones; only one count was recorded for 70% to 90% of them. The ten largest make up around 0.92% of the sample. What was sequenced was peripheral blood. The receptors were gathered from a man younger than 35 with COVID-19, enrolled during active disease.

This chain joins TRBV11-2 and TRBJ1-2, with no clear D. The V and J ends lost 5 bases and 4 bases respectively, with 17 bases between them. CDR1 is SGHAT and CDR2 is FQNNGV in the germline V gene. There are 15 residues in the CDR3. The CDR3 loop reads CASSQADGSLYGYTF. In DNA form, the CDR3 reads TGTGCCAGCAGCCAAGCGGACGGTTCCCTCTATGGCTACACCTTC.

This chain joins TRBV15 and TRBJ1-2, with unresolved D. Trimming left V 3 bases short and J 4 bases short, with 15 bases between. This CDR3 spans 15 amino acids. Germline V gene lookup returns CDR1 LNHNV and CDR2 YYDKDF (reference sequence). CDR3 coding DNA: TGTGCCACCAGCAGCCCCGGGGAGGCCCTCTATGGCTACACCTTC. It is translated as CATSSPGEALYGYTF. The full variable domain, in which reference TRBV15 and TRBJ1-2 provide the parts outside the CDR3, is DAMVIQNPRYQVTQFGKPVTLSCSQTLNHNVMYWYQQKSSQAPKLLFHYYDKDFNNEADTPDNFQSRRPNTSFCFLDIRSPGLGDTAMYLCATSSPGEALYGYTFGSGTRLTVV.

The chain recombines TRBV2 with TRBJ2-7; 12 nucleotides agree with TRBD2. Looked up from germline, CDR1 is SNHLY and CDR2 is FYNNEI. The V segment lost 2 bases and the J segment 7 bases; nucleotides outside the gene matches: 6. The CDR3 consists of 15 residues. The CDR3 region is CASSEFRLAGGEQYF. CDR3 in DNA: TGTGCCAGCAGTGAATTCCGCCTAGCGGGAGGGGAGCAGTACTTC.

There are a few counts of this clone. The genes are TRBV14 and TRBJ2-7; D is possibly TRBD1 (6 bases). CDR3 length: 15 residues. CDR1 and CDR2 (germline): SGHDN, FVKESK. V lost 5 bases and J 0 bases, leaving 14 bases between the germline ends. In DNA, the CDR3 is TGTGCCAGCAGCGGACATGGGACAAACTCCTACGAGCAGTACTTC. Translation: CASSGHGTNSYEQYF.

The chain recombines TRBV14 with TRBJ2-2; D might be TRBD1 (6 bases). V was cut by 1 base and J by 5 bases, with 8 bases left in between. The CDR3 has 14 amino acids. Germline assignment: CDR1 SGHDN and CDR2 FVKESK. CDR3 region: CASSQVDRTGELFF. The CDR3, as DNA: TGTGCCAGCAGCCAAGTCGACAGGACCGGGGAGCTGTTTTTT.

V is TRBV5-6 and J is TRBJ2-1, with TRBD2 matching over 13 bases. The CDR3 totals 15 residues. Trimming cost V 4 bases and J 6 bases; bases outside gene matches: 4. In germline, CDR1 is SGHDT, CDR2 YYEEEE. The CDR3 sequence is CASSKLAGGINEQFF. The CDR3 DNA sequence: TGTGCCAGCAGCAAACTAGCGGGGGGGATCAATGAGCAGTTCTTC.

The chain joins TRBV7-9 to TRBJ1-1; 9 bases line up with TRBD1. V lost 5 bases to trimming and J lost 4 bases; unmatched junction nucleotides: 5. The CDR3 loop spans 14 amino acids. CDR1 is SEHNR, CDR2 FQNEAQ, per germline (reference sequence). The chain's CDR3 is CASSRQGDVTEAFF. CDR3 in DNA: TGTGCCAGCAGCCGACAGGGGGACGTCACTGAAGCTTTCTTT.

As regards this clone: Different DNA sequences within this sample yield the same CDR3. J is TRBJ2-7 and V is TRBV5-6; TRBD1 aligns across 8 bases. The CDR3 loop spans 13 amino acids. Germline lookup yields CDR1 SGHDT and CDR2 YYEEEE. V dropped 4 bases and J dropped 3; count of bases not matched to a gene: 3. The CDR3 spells CASSRTGIYEQYF. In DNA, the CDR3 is TGTGCCAGCAGCAGGACAGGGATCTACGAGCAGTACTTC.

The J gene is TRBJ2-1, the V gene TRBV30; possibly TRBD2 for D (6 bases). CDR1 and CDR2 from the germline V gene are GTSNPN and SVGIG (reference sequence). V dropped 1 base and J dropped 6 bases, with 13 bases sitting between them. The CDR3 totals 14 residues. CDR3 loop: CAWSGGGESNEQFF. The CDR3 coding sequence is TGTGCCTGGAGTGGGGGCGGGGAGTCCAATGAGCAGTTCTTC. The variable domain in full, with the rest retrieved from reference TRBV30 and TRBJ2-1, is SQTIHQWPATLVQPVGSPLSLECTVEGTSNPNLYWYRQAAGRGLQLLFYSVGIGQISSEVPQNLSASRPQDRQFILSSKKLLLSDSGFYLCAWSGGGESNEQFFGPGTRLTVL.

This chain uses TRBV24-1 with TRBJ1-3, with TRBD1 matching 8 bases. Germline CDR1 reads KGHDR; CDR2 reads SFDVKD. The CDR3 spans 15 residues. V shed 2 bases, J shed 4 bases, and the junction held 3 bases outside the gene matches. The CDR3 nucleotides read TGTGCCACCAGTGATTCCAGGGGGCCAGGAAACACCATATATTTT. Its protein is CATSDSRGPGNTIYF.

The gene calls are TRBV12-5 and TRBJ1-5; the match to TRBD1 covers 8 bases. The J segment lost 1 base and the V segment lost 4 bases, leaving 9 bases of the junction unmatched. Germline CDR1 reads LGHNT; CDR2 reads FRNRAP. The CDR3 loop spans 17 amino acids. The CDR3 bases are TGTGCTAGTGGTTCAACCGACAGGGGAGGAAGCAATCAGCCCCAGCATTTT. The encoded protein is CASGSTDRGGSNQPQHF.

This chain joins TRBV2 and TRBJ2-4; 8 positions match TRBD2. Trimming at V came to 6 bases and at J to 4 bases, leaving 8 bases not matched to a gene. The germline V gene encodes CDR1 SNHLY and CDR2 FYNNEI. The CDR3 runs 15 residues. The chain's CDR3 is CASSGGVTAKNIQYF. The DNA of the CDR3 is TGTGCCAGCAGCGGGGGGGTTACGGCTAAAAACATTCAGTACTTC.

The chain's CDR3 is CASSPDRGRGQPQHF. CDR3 nucleotides: TGTGCCAGCAGCCCGGACAGGGGGAGAGGTCAGCCCCAGCATTTT. The chain couples TRBV2 to TRBJ1-5; 10 nucleotides line up with TRBD1. V lost 6 bases to trimming and J lost 6 bases; unmatched junction nucleotides: 8. This CDR3 has 15 residues. Germline CDR1 SNHLY, CDR2 FYNNEI. The full variable domain, in which reference TRBV2 and TRBJ1-5 provide the parts outside the CDR3, is EPEVTQTPSHQVTQMGQEVILRCVPISNHLYFYWYRQILGQKVEFLVSFYNNEISEKSEIFDDQFSVERPDGSNFTLKIRSTKLEDSAMYFCASSPDRGRGQPQHFGDGTRLSIL.

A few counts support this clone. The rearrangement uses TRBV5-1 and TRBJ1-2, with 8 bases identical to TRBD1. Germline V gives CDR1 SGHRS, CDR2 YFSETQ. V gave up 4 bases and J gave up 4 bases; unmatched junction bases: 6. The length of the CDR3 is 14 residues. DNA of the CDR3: TGCGCCAGCAGCCCGACAGGGGAGGTCTATGGCTACACCTTC. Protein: CASSPTGEVYGYTF. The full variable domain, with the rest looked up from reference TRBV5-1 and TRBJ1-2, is KAGVTQTPRYLIKTRGQQVTLSCSPISGHRSVSWYQQTPGQGLQFLFEYFSETQRNKGNFPGRFSGRQFSNSRSEMNVSTLELGDSALYLCASSPTGEVYGYTFGSGTRLTVV.

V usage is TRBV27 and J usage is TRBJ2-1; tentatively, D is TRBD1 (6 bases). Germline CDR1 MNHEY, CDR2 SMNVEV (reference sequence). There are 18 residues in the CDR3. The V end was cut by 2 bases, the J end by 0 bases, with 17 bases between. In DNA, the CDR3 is TGTGCCAGCAGTTTACAAGGGACCCTGACAGGCTCCTACAATGAGCAGTTCTTC. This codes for CASSLQGTLTGSYNEQFF.

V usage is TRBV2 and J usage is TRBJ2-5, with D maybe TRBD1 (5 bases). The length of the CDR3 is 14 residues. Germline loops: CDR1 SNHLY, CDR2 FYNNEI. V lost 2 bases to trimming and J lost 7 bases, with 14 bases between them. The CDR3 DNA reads TGTGCCAGCAGTGAATTAAAAGGGGTCGGGACCCAGTACTTC. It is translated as CASSELKGVGTQYF.

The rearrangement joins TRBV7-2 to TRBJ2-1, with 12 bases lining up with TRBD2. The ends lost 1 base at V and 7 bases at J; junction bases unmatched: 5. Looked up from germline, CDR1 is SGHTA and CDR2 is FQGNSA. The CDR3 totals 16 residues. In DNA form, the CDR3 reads TGTGCCAGCAGCTTAGAACTAGCGGGAGGAGGTAATGAGCAGTTCTTC. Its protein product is CASSLELAGGGNEQFF.

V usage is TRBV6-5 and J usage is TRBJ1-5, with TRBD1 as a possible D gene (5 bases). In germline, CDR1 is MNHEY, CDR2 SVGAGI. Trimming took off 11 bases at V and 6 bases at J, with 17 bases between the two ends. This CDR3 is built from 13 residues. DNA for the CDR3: TGTGCCTCCCAAGGCAGGGTTGGTCAGCCCCAGCATTTT. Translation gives CASQGRVGQPQHF.

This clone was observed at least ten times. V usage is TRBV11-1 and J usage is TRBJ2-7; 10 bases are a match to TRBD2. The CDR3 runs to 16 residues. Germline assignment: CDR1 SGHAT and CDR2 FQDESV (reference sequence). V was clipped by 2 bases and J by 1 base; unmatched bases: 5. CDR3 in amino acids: CASSLRTSGVSYEQYF. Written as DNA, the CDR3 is TGTGCCAGCAGCTTACGGACTAGCGGAGTGTCCTACGAGCAGTACTTC.

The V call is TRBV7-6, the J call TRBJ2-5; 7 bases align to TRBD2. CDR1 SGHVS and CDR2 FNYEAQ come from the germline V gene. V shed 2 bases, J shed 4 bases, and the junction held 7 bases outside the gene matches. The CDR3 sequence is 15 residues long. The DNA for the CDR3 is TGTGCCAGCAGCTTATATGGGGGGAGGGGAGAGACCCAGTACTTC. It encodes CASSLYGGRGETQYF. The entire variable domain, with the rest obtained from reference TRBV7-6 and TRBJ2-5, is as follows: GAGVSQSPRYKVTKRGQDVALRCDPISGHVSLYWYRQALGQGPEFLTYFNYEAQQDKSGLPNDRFSAERPEGSISTLTIQRTEQRDSAMYRCASSLYGGRGETQYFGPGTRLLVL.

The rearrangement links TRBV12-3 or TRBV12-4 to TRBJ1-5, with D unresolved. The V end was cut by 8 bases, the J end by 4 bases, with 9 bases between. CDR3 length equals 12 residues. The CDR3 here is CASQFTNQPQHF. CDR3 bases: TGTGCCAGCCAGTTCACGAATCAGCCCCAGCATTTT.